This is a list of T cell receptor beta chains from one sample in a study of blood T cell repertoires in COVID-19. Clones were sequenced by immunoSEQ multiplex PCR, and TCRdb holds only the in-frame ones, with some missing. The repertoire includes over 200,000 clones, approximately 79% of them detected once, and roughly 5% sits in the top ten. The specimen was peripheral blood. These receptors all stem from a human donor in a cohort sampled during active COVID-19. The CDR3 runs from the conserved cysteine through the conserved F or W. The D gene is left open where the match is weak.

v_call	d_call	j_call	cdr3_aa
TRBV5-4	TRBD2	TRBJ2-3	CASSLAAGVNTQYF
TRBV11-2	-	TRBJ2-7	CASSSTATYEQYF
TRBV9	-	TRBJ2-7	CASSVGGGLLEQYF
TRBV18	-	TRBJ2-7	CASSPGQTYEQYF
TRBV5-1	TRBD1	TRBJ1-5	CASSLGQGRPQHF
TRBV7-3	TRBD2	TRBJ2-1	CASSPMMGAGGPYNEQFF
TRBV5-5	TRBD1	TRBJ2-3	CASSQTGVEDTQYF
TRBV24-1	TRBD1	TRBJ2-2	CATSDWTGSNTGELFF
TRBV9	-	TRBJ2-7	CPPSVEGGLAGFYEQYF
TRBV18	-	TRBJ1-1	CASSPGGAGSTEAFF
TRBV7-3	-	TRBJ2-1	CASSLRRGDEQFF
TRBV4-3	TRBD2	TRBJ2-3	CASSQDWLAEDTQYF
TRBV4-1	-	TRBJ1-1	CASSQGRTEAFF
TRBV18	TRBD1	TRBJ2-5	CASSPGQGPFDF
TRBV25-1	-	TRBJ2-5	CASSIQGAGEETQYF
TRBV6-5	TRBD1	TRBJ2-7	CASKRDSSYEQYF
TRBV27	-	TRBJ2-1	CASSVTDSTYNEQFF
TRBV25-1	-	TRBJ1-2	CASSAGRGVGYGYTF
TRBV24-1	-	TRBJ2-2	CATSDHRAAGTGELFF
TRBV9	-	TRBJ2-1	CASSVEGGRSYNEQFF
TRBV28	TRBD2	TRBJ2-3	CASSLGTSYADTQYF
TRBV5-1	TRBD1	TRBJ1-1	CASMTGEDTEAFF
TRBV6-1	-	TRBJ1-3	CASSEGFGTASGNTIYF
TRBV28	TRBD1	TRBJ1-2	CASSSPSGGQPLSYGYTF
TRBV30	TRBD1	TRBJ1-5	CAWGQGHNQPQHF
TRBV19	TRBD1	TRBJ2-7	CASRLTGGWNEQYF
TRBV19	TRBD2	TRBJ2-3	CASSILAGEGTDTQYF
TRBV30	TRBD2	TRBJ2-1	CASSSGIYNEQFF
TRBV29-1	TRBD2	TRBJ2-2	CSVLAGGQTGELFF